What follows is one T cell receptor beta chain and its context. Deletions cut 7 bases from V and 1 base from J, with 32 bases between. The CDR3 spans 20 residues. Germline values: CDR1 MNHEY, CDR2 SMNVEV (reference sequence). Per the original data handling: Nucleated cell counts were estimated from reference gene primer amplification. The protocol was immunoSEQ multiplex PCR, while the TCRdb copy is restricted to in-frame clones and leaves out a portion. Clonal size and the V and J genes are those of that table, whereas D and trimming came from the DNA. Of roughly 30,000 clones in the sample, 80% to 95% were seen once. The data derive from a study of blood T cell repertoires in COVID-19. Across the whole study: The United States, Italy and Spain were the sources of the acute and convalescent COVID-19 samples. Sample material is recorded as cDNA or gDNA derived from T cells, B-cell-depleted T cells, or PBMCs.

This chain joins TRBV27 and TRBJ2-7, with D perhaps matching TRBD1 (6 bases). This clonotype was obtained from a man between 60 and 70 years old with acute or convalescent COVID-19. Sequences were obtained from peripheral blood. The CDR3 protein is CASTYSPPKTPRGFSYEQYF. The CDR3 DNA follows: TGTGCCAGCACTTACAGCCCCCCCAAAACCCCGAGGGGGTTTTCCTACGAGCAGTACTTC.